Listed here are 10 T cell receptor beta chains from one sample, sequenced in a study of radiation and T cells in renal cell carcinoma. Profiled with immunoSEQ multiplex PCR; TCRdb holds only in-frame clones, not every one. The profile covers roughly 64,000 clones, with over 65% appearing a single time and less than 8% taken by the ten largest. As to time point: blood 4 weeks post-SBRT, at nephrectomy. Sample treatment: 15 Gy SBRT to primary tumor, nephrectomy 4 weeks later. The input for sequencing was blood, taken from a patient whose treatment included radiotherapy and nephrectomy. Source of these receptors: a man aged 60 to 75 with renal cell carcinoma.

The chain is built from TRBV5-5 and TRBJ1-1; D gene ambiguous. CDR1 is SGHKS and CDR2 is YYEKEE in the germline V gene (reference sequence). This CDR3 contains 14 residues. V was cut by 0 bases and J by 6 bases, with 12 bases left in between. This chain's CDR3 is CASSLETWEAEAFF. CDR3 in DNA: TGTGCCAGCAGCTTGGAAACGTGGGAGGCTGAAGCTTTCTTT.

The chain is built from TRBV4-3 and TRBJ2-3; 9 positions agree with TRBD2. There are 16 residues in the CDR3. Germline V gene sequence: CDR1 LGHNA, CDR2 YSLEER. V was clipped by 0 bases and J by 0 bases; unmatched bases: 1. CDR3 loop: CASSQDAGGSTDTQYF. DNA for the CDR3: TGCGCCAGCAGCCAAGATGCGGGGGGGAGCACAGATACGCAGTATTTT.

This chain links TRBV10-1 with TRBJ1-1; unclear D gene. Per the germline V gene, CDR1 is WNHNN and CDR2 is SYGVQD (reference sequence). This CDR3 has 11 amino acids. V was trimmed by 3 bases and J by 8 bases, leaving 7 bases between them. CDR3 nucleotides: TGCGCCAGCAGTGAATACAAAGAAGCTTTCTTT. Protein: CASSEYKEAFF.

The chain employs TRBV5-1 and TRBJ1-3; D is unresolved. CDR1 and CDR2 (germline): SGHRS, YFSETQ. The CDR3 extends over 14 amino acids. Trimming stripped 5 bases from V and 10 bases from J, with 19 bases between. CDR3 nucleotides: TGCGCCAGCAGGGTCACGGGCGGATCTAGGACCATATATTTT. Protein sequence: CASRVTGGSRTIYF.

In DNA, the CDR3 is TGCAGCGTTATTGGGGGTACTAATGAAAAACTGTTTTTT. Amino acids: CSVIGGTNEKLFF. The chain has TRBV29-1 and TRBJ1-4; weak D call: TRBD1 (5 bases). Trimming pared 5 bases from V and 2 bases from J, leaving 9 bases between. Germline lookup yields CDR1 SQVTM and CDR2 ANQGSEA. This CDR3 is 13 amino acids long.

The chain carries TRBV7-2 and TRBJ2-3; D is ambiguous. V shed 3 bases and J shed 0 bases, with 7 bases lying between them. Germline CDR1 is SGHTA and CDR2 is FQGNSA. The CDR3 extends over 14 amino acids. CDR3 in amino acids: CASSFRLSTDTQYF. The CDR3 DNA reads as TGTGCCAGCAGCTTCAGACTTAGCACAGATACGCAGTATTTT.

Concerning this clone: The same CDR3 arises from other DNA sequences in this sample as well. The chain is built from TRBV5-1 and TRBJ2-5, with D perhaps matching TRBD1 or TRBD2 (5 bases each). Germline loops: CDR1 SGHRS, CDR2 YFSETQ. V lost 4 bases and J 5 bases, leaving 12 bases between the germline ends. The CDR3 totals 13 residues. CDR3 sequence: CASSPGTRETQYF. The DNA of the CDR3 is TGCGCCAGCAGCCCCGGGACGAGGGAGACCCAGTACTTC. Full variable domain (missing parts from reference TRBV5-1 and TRBJ2-5): KAGVTQTPRYLIKTRGQQVTLSCSPISGHRSVSWYQQTPGQGLQFLFEYFSETQRNKGNFPGRFSGRQFSNSRSEMNVSTLELGDSALYLCASSPGTRETQYFGPGTRLLVL.

The chain uses TRBV9 and TRBJ1-1; a possible D gene is TRBD1 (6 bases). Per germline, CDR1 SGDLS and CDR2 YYNGEE. This CDR3 region has 15 residues. The V end lost 4 bases, the J end lost 1 base, and 14 bases lay between the germline ends. The DNA of the CDR3 is TGTGCCAGCAGCTTCGAGGGGGGACCGAACACTGAAGCTTTCTTT. Its protein is CASSFEGGPNTEAFF.

The rearrangement uses TRBV6-5 and TRBJ2-1; 9 bases are a match to TRBD2. Germline V gene sequence: CDR1 MNHEY, CDR2 SVGAGI. The CDR3 contains 15 residues. J gave up 7 bases and V 7 bases, and 11 bases lay outside the gene matches. CDR3 protein: CASIPVAGAPNEQFF. The CDR3 nucleotides read TGTGCCAGCATCCCCGTAGCGGGGGCCCCGAATGAGCAGTTCTTC.

The genes are TRBV19 and TRBJ1-3; D is perhaps TRBD1 (6 bases). The CDR3 contains 14 residues. Germline V gene lookup returns CDR1 LNHDA and CDR2 SQIVND (reference sequence). The V and J ends lost 9 bases and 8 bases respectively, with 20 bases between them. CDR3 in amino acids: CASRGATTDDTIYF. The CDR3 nucleotides read TGTGCCAGCCGGGGGGCTACGACCGATGACACCATATATTTT. The entire variable domain, with the rest obtained from reference TRBV19 and TRBJ1-3, is as follows: DGGITQSPKYLFRKEGQNVTLSCEQNLNHDAMYWYRQDPGQGLRLIYYSQIVNDFQKGDIAEGYSVSREKKESFPLTVTSAQKNPTAFYLCASRGATTDDTIYFGEGSWLTVV.